Shown below are 15 T cell receptor beta chains from a single sample sequenced in a study of shared T cell receptors in the human thymus. Only in-frame clones appear in the TCRdb table, and some are missing; sequencing was by immunoSEQ multiplex PCR. The sample carries some 760,000 clones, roughly 88% recorded once. The sample was also reused in another study, on human thymus T cells.

Source material: thymocytes. These receptors all stem from a girl in the first two years of life with a congenital heart defect.

The chain has TRBV5-1 and TRBJ1-1, with 7 positions matching TRBD1. V lost 7 bases, J lost 0 bases, and 6 bases stayed unmatched. Germline V lookup: CDR1 SGHRS, CDR2 YFSETQ. The CDR3 consists of 14 residues. The CDR3 reads CASRPTGLNTEAFF. The CDR3 DNA sequence: TGCGCCAGCCGCCCGACAGGGCTGAACACTGAAGCTTTCTTT.

The chain employs TRBV27 and TRBJ1-4, with TRBD1 matching over 7 bases. The junction had 13 bases not matched to a gene; V was cut back by 4 bases and J by 8 bases. The CDR3 contains 16 residues. In germline, CDR1 is MNHEY, CDR2 SMNVEV (reference sequence). This CDR3 is CASSYAGGSLREKLFF. In DNA form, the CDR3 reads TGTGCCAGCAGTTATGCAGGGGGTTCTCTACGGGAAAAACTGTTTTTT.

The chain uses TRBV6-5 and TRBJ1-4, with D possibly TRBD1 on 5 matching bases. This CDR3 has 16 amino acids. CDR1 and CDR2 from the germline V gene are MNHEY and SVGAGI. Trimming took off 0 bases at V and 5 bases at J, with 13 bases between the two ends. The CDR3 protein is CASSYSGQARNEKLFF. The DNA of the CDR3 is TGTGCCAGCAGTTACTCCGGACAAGCAAGGAATGAAAAACTGTTTTTT.

This clone has just one count. This rearrangement joins TRBV2 to TRBJ1-6, with D perhaps matching TRBD1 (6 bases). The CDR3 spans 15 residues. Trimming shortened V by 5 bases and J by 9 bases, and 17 bases separated the two germline ends. The V gene's germline CDR1 is SNHLY and CDR2 FYNNEI. The CDR3 DNA follows: TGTGCCAGCAGTTGGATAACAGGGTCAGGTTCACCCCTCCACTTT. Encoded protein: CASSWITGSGSPLHF.

The rearrangement uses TRBV19 and TRBJ1-2; 11 bases are shared with TRBD1. Germline CDR1 reads LNHDA; CDR2 reads SQIVND (reference sequence). The J segment lost 4 bases and the V segment lost 3 bases, leaving 10 bases of the junction unmatched. This CDR3 has 17 residues. The CDR3 region is CASSIQLRDRGGYGYTF. CDR3 coding DNA: TGTGCCAGTAGTATCCAACTCCGGGACAGGGGGGGCTATGGCTACACCTTC.

This chain uses TRBV12-5 with TRBJ1-2, with D tentatively TRBD1 (6 bases). Germline loops: CDR1 LGHNT, CDR2 FRNRAP. Trimming took off 7 bases at V and 8 bases at J, with 11 bases between the two ends. The CDR3 totals 11 residues. The DNA for the CDR3 is TGTGCTAGTGTTACAGGGTGGGGCTACACCTTC. It specifies CASVTGWGYTF.

The chain couples TRBV12-5 to TRBJ2-1; perhaps TRBD1 as D (5 bases). V was cut by 1 base and J by 4 bases, with 5 bases left in between. Germline CDR1 reads LGHNT; CDR2 reads FRNRAP. This CDR3 has 13 residues. The CDR3 loop is CASGLDRYNEQFF. The CDR3 DNA sequence: TGTGCTAGTGGTTTGGACAGGTACAATGAGCAGTTCTTC.

Written as DNA, the CDR3 is TGTGCCAGCAGCCAAGAAGGGGTCGGGGGGTCCTCCTACGAGCAGTACTTC. This encodes CASSQEGVGGSSYEQYF. The genes are TRBV14 and TRBJ2-7; 7 bases are a match to TRBD2. The germline CDR1 and CDR2 sequences are SGHDN and FVKESK. V lost 0 bases to trimming and J lost 0 bases; unmatched junction nucleotides: 8. CDR3 length equals 17 residues.

Regarding this clone: In the same sample, other DNA sequences code for this CDR3. The chain links TRBV5-8 to TRBJ1-1; tentatively, D is TRBD1 (6 bases). The CDR3 contains 17 residues. V was cut by 0 bases and J by 11 bases, with 26 bases left in between. In germline, CDR1 is SGHTS, CDR2 YDEGEE. CDR3: CASSLALRCGGALSAFF. CDR3 coding DNA: TGTGCCAGCAGCTTGGCTCTCAGGTGTGGGGGGGCACTATCTGCTTTCTTT. Full variable domain (rest looked up from reference TRBV5-8 and TRBJ1-1): EAGVTQSPTHLIKTRGQQATLRCSPISGHTSVYWYQQALGLGLQFLLWYDEGEERNRGNFPPRFSGRQFPNYSSELNVNALELEDSALYLCASSLALRCGGALSAFFGQGTRLTVV.

This chain joins TRBV12-5 and TRBJ2-7; D possibly corresponds to TRBD1 (5 bases). Between the trimmed V and J ends, which lost 1 base and 1 base, there was a span of 8 bases. CDR1 is LGHNT, CDR2 FRNRAP, per germline. The CDR3 contains 14 residues. The CDR3: CASGLETASYEQYF. In nucleotides, the CDR3 is TGTGCTAGTGGTTTGGAGACAGCGTCCTACGAGCAGTACTTC.

The chain couples TRBV14 to TRBJ1-3; D perhaps matches TRBD1 (5 bases). Germline lookup yields CDR1 SGHDN and CDR2 FVKESK. V was shortened by 5 bases and J by 6 bases, with 14 bases between the two germline ends. CDR3 size: 14 residues. The CDR3, as DNA: TGTGCCAGCAGCGATCAGGGTTCGGAAAACACCATATATTTT. It translates to CASSDQGSENTIYF.

The V gene is TRBV6-1, the J gene TRBJ1-5; no reliable D call. CDR3 length: 15 residues. Germline V gene lookup returns CDR1 MNHNS and CDR2 SASEGT. V was cut by 8 bases and J by 6 bases, with 20 bases left in between. The CDR3, as DNA: TGTGCCAGCCTTGGTTTGCGGGGATTCGGTCAGCCCCAGCATTTT. This gives the protein CASLGLRGFGQPQHF.

The V call is TRBV5-1, the J call TRBJ2-3; D is perhaps TRBD1 (6 bases). The CDR3 covers 17 residues. CDR1 is SGHRS and CDR2 is YFSETQ in the germline V gene. V was pared by 7 bases and J by 3 bases, with 24 bases between. The CDR3 region has the DNA TGCGCCAGCCAGTGGGGCAGGGGCCGTTCTATAACAGATACGCAGTATTTT. Protein sequence: CASQWGRGRSITDTQYF.

This rearrangement joins TRBV5-1 to TRBJ2-2; 8 bases match TRBD2. CDR1 and CDR2 (germline): SGHRS, YFSETQ. The V gene end was trimmed by 4 bases and the J gene end by 1 base; junction bases not matched to a gene: 9. The CDR3 has 17 amino acids. CDR3 bases: TGCGCCAGCAGCCCGCCCCCCAGCGGGGGGAACACCGGGGAGCTGTTTTTT. Translated, it gives CASSPPPSGGNTGELFF.

The rearrangement uses TRBV27 and TRBJ2-6; 7 bases match TRBD1. With 5 bases clipped from V and 4 bases from J, the junction kept 17 bases outside the gene matches. From germline, CDR1 is MNHEY and CDR2 SMNVEV (reference sequence). The CDR3 has 19 residues. The CDR3 protein is CASSGPEGAPVTGANVLTF. The DNA of the CDR3 is TGTGCCAGCAGTGGACCTGAGGGGGCCCCAGTCACCGGGGCCAACGTCCTGACTTTC.